The 14 T cell receptor beta chains listed next were all sequenced from one sample in a study of cytomegalovirus exposure and HLA in healthy donors (dated 2017 in TCRdb). The receptor library was made with the immunoSEQ multiplex PCR assay. For the multiplex PCR, a mixture combining 60 forward primers for TCR Vbeta segments and 13 reverse primers for TCR Jbeta segments was used. Imported from immuneACCESS, the table was reduced by TCRdb to in-frame sequences with V and J called. These copies leave out some clones; in studies compared against another copy, an unresolved V gene accounts for under half, and the cause of the remainder is not known. The sample records about 170,000 clones, roughly 80% of which are singletons. 2.3% of the sample is in the top ten clones. Sequenced material: PBMCs. The source of these receptors is a male donor in good health and CMV-seronegative.

The table lists this clone with a few counts. The chain has TRBV15 and TRBJ1-6; tentatively, D is TRBD1 (5 bases). The CDR3 runs to 15 residues. CDR1 is LNHNV, CDR2 YYDKDF, per germline (reference sequence). The ends were cut back, 1 base at V and 7 bases at J, with 11 bases in the middle. In DNA form, the CDR3 reads TGTGCCACCAGCAGAGGGGGGGGTGACAATTCACCCCTCCACTTT. This translates into CATSRGGGDNSPLHF.

This clone was observed a single time. The chain recombines TRBV11-2 with TRBJ2-7; D is uncertain. The CDR3 consists of 15 residues. The V end was cut by 0 bases, the J end by 1 base, with 10 bases between. Germline V gives CDR1 SGHAT, CDR2 FQNNGV. The CDR3 DNA sequence: TGTGCCAGCAGCTTAGATTTTACATTATCCTACGAGCAGTACTTC. Encoded protein: CASSLDFTLSYEQYF.

This chain joins TRBV6-1 and TRBJ2-7; 10 nucleotides agree with TRBD1. The CDR3 is made up of 14 amino acids. Unmatched junction bases numbered 5, after V lost 4 bases and J lost 5 bases. In germline, CDR1 is MNHNS, CDR2 SASEGT. The DNA of the CDR3 is TGTGCCAGCAGTGGACAGGGGGCGTATAACGAGCAGTACTTC. Translating gives CASSGQGAYNEQYF.

This clone was counted once. The gene calls are TRBV5-8 and TRBJ1-5; 8 nucleotides match TRBD1. The germline V gene encodes CDR1 SGHTS and CDR2 YDEGEE. The ends lost 0 bases at V and 0 bases at J; junction bases unmatched: 11. The CDR3 sequence is 19 residues long. The CDR3 spells CASSLGMRQGLYSNQPQHF. DNA of the CDR3: TGTGCCAGCAGCTTGGGGATGCGACAGGGGTTGTATAGCAATCAGCCCCAGCATTTT.

Regarding this clone: A read error may produce the germline difference seen at one junction end. The chain joins TRBV7-7 to TRBJ2-2; perhaps TRBD1 as D (7 bases). This CDR3 has 15 amino acids. Germline CDR1 reads SSHAT; CDR2 reads FNYEAQ (reference sequence). CDR3 bases: TGTGCTAGCAGCCCCAGACAGGGAGGTACCGGGGAGCTGTTTTTT. Translated, it gives CASSPRQGGTGELFF.

This chain joins TRBV7-2 and TRBJ1-2; D gene unclear. Germline CDR1 SGHTA, CDR2 FQGNSA. V lost 1 base and J lost 2, with 11 bases in between. The CDR3 sequence is 15 residues long. The CDR3 DNA reads as TGTGCCAGCAGCTTAGTGGGCGGGGAAAACTATGGCTACACCTTC. It yields the protein CASSLVGGENYGYTF.

This sequence joins TRBV6-6 and TRBJ2-7, with 10 nucleotides matching TRBD2. Germline V gene data show CDR1 as MNHNY and CDR2 as SVGAGI (reference sequence). The length of the CDR3 is 15 residues. V lost 10 bases and J lost 3; bases outside the gene matches: 12. The CDR3 DNA sequence: TGTGCCACCTATCGGGGGCTAGCGGGGGACTACGAGCAGTACTTC. It is translated as CATYRGLAGDYEQYF.

This clone occurred a few times. The V gene is TRBV11-3, the J gene TRBJ2-1, with no clear D. Germline V gene sequence: CDR1 SGHNT, CDR2 YENEEA. The V end was cut by 0 bases, the J end by 10 bases, with 10 bases between. The CDR3 is 13 residues long. In nucleotides, the CDR3 is TGTGCCAGCAGCTTAGATCGAGTGGGCGAGCAGTTCTTC. Translated: CASSLDRVGEQFF.

The chain links TRBV5-1 to TRBJ2-3, with 9 nucleotides matching TRBD2. J gave up 6 bases and V 3 bases, and 8 bases lay outside the gene matches. The CDR3 has 15 residues. Germline V gene lookup returns CDR1 SGHRS and CDR2 YFSETQ. For the CDR3, the DNA is TGCGCCAGCAGCTGGGGGCGGGGGGGCAAGGATACGCAGTATTTT. Its protein product is CASSWGRGGKDTQYF.

The genes are TRBV5-5 and TRBJ1-6; D unresolved. The CDR3 covers 15 residues. V was trimmed by 3 bases and J by 3 bases, leaving 10 bases between them. The germline V gene has CDR1 SGHKS and CDR2 YYEKEE (reference sequence). The CDR3 DNA sequence: TGTGCCAGCAGCTCCCGGGGAGACTATAATTCACCCCTCCACTTT. The encoded protein is CASSSRGDYNSPLHF.

The rearrangement joins TRBV13 to TRBJ1-2, with TRBD1 as a possible D gene (6 bases). The CDR3 has 15 residues. Germline V lookup: CDR1 PRHDT, CDR2 FYEKMQ (reference sequence). Trimming left V 5 bases short and J 7 bases short, with 20 bases between. The CDR3 DNA reads as TGTGCCAGCAGCCAAGAGGGCCAGGGGTGGGGTGGCTACACCTTC. It codes for CASSQEGQGWGGYTF. The full variable domain, its missing parts supplied by reference TRBV13 and TRBJ1-2, is AAGVIQSPRHLIKEKRETATLKCYPIPRHDTVYWYQQGPGQDPQFLISFYEKMQSDKGSIPDRFSAQQFSDYHSELNMSSLELGDSALYFCASSQEGQGWGGYTFGSGTRLTVV.

J is TRBJ1-4 and V is TRBV29-1; TRBD1 agrees at 7 bases. The CDR3 sequence is 15 residues long. In germline, CDR1 is SQVTM, CDR2 ANQGSEA. The ends lost 5 bases at V and 5 bases at J; junction bases unmatched: 11. CDR3 DNA sequence: TGCAGCGTTACAGAAGGGACAGAAAAAAATGAAAAACTGTTTTTT. Translated, it gives CSVTEGTEKNEKLFF.

The V call is TRBV9, the J call TRBJ2-7, with 7 nucleotides matching TRBD1. Germline loops: CDR1 SGDLS, CDR2 YYNGEE. V lost 5 bases, J lost 0 bases, and 8 bases stayed unmatched. The CDR3 consists of 15 residues. The CDR3 DNA sequence: TGTGCCAGCAGTCTAGGTAGGGGGCCCTCCTACGAGCAGTACTTC. Protein product: CASSLGRGPSYEQYF.

The chain links TRBV29-1 to TRBJ2-5, with D possibly TRBD2 on 5 matching bases. The J call is uncertain, as TRBJ2-7 better fits the DNA end. The CDR3 has 14 residues. Germline-derived CDR1 and CDR2 are SQVTM and ANQGSEA. The CDR3 DNA is TGCAGCGTTGGAGGGCCCGGGGTCTCCTACGAGCAGTACTTC. Translating gives CSVGGPGVSYEQYF.